This record covers a single TCR beta chain. Its antigen is currently unknown. Indicated time point: baseline pretreatment blood. Treatment reported: 15 Gy SBRT to primary tumor, nephrectomy 4 weeks later. Serial blood draws occurred at baseline and 2 and 4 weeks post-SBRT. The tumor was a clear cell renal cell carcinoma. The data belong to a study of radiation and T cells in renal cell carcinoma. Findings and caveats of the study: Top tumor clonotypes rose in blood 2 weeks post-radiation, then contracted. No pretreatment tumor biopsies were available for baseline clonotypes.

The germline V gene encodes CDR1 ENHRY and CDR2 SYGVKD. V trimming: 6 bases; J trimming: 3 bases; junction bases outside the gene matches: 4. The CDR3 is 15 residues long. The repertoire was sequenced with immunoSEQ multiplex PCR; TCRdb's copy has only in-frame clones and lacks some. The sample holds some 150,000 clones; approximately 91% are singletons and the top ten take approximately 12%. The V and J genes are TRBV10-3 and TRBJ2-7; TRBD2 matches 14 bases. The sequence came from a woman between 50 and 59 years old with renal cell carcinoma. The sequencing here drew on blood, taken from a patient whose treatment included radiotherapy and nephrectomy. In DNA, the CDR3 is TGTGCCATCAGAGGGACTAGCGGGGGAGACTACGAGCAGTACTTC. This gives the protein CAIRGTSGGDYEQYF.